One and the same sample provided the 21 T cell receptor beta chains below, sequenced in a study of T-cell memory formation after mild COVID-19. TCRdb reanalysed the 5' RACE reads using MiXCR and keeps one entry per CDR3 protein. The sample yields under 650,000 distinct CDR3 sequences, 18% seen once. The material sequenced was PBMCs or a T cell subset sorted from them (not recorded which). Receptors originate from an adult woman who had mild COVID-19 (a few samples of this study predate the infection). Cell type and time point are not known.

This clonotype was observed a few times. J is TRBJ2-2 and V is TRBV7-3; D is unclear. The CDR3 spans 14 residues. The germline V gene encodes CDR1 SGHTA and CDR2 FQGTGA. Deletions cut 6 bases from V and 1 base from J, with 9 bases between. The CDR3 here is CASREAVNTGELFF. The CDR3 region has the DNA TGTGCCAGCAGGGAAGCCGTGAACACCGGGGAGCTGTTTTTT.

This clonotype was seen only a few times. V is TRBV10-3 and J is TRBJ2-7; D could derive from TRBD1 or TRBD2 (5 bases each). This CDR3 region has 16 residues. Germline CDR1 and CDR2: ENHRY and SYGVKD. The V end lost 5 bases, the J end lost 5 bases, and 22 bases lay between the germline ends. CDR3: CAISRGFREGSNEQYF. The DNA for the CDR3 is TGTGCCATCAGTAGGGGATTTCGAGAGGGTAGTAACGAGCAGTACTTC.

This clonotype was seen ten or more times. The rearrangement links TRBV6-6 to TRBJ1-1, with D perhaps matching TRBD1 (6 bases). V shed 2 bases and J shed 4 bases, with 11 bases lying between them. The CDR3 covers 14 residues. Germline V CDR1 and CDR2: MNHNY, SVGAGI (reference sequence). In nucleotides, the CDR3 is TGTGCCAGCAGTTACCCACAGGGCAGCACTGAAGCTTTCTTT. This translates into CASSYPQGSTEAFF.

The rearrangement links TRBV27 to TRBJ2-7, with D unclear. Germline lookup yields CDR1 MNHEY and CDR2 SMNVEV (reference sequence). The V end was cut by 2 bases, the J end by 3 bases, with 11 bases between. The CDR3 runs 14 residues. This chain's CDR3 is CASSLHGPFYEQYF. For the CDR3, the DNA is TGTGCCAGCAGTTTACACGGGCCCTTCTACGAGCAGTACTTC.

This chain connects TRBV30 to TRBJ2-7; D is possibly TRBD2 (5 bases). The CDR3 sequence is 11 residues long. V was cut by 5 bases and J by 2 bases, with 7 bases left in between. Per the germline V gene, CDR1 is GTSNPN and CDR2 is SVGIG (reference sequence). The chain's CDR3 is CAWAGTYEQYF. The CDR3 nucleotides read TGTGCCTGGGCCGGGACCTACGAGCAGTACTTC.

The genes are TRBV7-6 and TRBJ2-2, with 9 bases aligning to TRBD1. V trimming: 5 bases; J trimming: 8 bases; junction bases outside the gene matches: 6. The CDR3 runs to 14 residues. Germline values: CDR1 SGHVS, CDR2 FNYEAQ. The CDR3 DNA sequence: TGTGCCAGCAGCCAAGGGACAGGGTCGGGGGAGCTGTTTTTT. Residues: CASSQGTGSGELFF.

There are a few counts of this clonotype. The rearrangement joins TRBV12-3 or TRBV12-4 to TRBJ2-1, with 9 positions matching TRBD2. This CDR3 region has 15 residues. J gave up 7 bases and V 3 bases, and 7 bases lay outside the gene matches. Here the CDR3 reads CASSFGSGRRNEQFF. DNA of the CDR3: TGTGCCAGCAGTTTTGGTAGCGGGAGAAGGAATGAGCAGTTCTTC.

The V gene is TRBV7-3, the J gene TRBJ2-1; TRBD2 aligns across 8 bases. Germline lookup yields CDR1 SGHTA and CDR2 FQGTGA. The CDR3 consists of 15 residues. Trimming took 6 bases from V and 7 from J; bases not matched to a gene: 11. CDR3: CASSSTGRGDNEQFF. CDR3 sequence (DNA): TGTGCCAGCAGTTCCACCGGGAGGGGGGATAATGAGCAGTTCTTC.

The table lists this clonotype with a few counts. The DNA of the CDR3 is TGTGCCAGCAGCCAAGGCCAGGGGAGAAACACCATATATTTT. It is translated as CASSQGQGRNTIYF. The chain employs TRBV3-1 and TRBJ1-3; a weak D match, TRBD1 (6 bases). Trimming removed 1 base at V and 5 bases at J, with 9 bases between. Looked up from germline, CDR1 is LGHDT and CDR2 is YNNKEL (reference sequence). There are 14 residues in the CDR3.

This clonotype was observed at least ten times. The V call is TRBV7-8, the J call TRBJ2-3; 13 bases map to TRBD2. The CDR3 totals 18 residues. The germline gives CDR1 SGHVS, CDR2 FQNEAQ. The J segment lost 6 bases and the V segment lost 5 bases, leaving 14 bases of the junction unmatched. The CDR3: CASSPSRGLAGAADTQYF. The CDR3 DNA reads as TGTGCCAGCAGCCCATCCCGAGGACTAGCGGGAGCCGCGGATACGCAGTATTTT.

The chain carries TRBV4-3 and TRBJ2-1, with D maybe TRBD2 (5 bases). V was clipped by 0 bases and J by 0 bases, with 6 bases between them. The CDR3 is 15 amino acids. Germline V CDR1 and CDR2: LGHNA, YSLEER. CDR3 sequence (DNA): TGCGCCAGCAGCCAAGATACTAGCTCCTACAATGAGCAGTTCTTC. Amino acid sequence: CASSQDTSSYNEQFF.

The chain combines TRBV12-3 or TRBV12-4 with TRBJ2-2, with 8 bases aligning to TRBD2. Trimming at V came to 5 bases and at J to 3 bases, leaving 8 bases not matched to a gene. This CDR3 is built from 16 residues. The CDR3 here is CASSQTGLGYTGELFF. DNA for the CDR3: TGTGCCAGCAGTCAGACGGGACTAGGGTACACCGGGGAGCTGTTTTTT.

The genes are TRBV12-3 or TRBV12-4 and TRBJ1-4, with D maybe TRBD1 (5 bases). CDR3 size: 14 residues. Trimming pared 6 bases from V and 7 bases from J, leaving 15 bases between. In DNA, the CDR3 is TGTGCCAGCAGCACCGGGACCGGAATTGAAAAACTGTTTTTT. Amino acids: CASSTGTGIEKLFF.

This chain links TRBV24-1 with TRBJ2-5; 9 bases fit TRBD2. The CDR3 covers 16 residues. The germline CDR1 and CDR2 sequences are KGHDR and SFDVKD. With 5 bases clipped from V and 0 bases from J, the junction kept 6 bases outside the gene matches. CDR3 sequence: CATSATLAGHQETQYF. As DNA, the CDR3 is TGTGCCACCAGTGCCACCCTAGCGGGACACCAAGAGACCCAGTACTTC.

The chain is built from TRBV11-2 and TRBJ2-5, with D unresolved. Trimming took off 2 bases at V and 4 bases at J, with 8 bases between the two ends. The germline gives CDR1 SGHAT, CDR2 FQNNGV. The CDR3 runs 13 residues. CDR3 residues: CASSLWRGETQYF. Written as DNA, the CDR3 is TGTGCCAGCAGCTTATGGCGCGGAGAGACCCAGTACTTC.

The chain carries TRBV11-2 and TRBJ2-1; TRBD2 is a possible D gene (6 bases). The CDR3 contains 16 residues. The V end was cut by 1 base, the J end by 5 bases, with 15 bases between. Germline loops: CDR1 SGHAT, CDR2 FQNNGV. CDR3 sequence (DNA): TGTGCCAGCAGCTTAGTTCTGTGGGGCGGGAACAATGAGCAGTTCTTC. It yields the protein CASSLVLWGGNNEQFF.

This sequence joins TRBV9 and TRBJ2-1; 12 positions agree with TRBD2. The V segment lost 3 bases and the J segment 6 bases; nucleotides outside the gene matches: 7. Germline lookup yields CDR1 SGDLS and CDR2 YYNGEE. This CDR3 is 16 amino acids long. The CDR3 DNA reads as TGTGCCAGCAGCGCGTCGGGACTAGCGGGTTTCAATGAGCAGTTCTTC. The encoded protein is CASSASGLAGFNEQFF.

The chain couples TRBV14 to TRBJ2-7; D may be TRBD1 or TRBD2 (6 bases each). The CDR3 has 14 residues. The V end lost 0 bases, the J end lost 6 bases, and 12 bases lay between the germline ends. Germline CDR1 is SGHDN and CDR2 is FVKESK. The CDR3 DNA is TGTGCCAGCAGCCAAGATCGGGGGCTCGTCGAGCAGTACTTC. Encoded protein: CASSQDRGLVEQYF.

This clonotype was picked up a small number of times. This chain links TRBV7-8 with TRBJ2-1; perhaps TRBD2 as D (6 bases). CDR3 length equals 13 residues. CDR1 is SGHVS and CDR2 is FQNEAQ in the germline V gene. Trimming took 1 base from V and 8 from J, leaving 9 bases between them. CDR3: CASSLVRDYEQFF. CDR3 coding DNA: TGTGCCAGCAGCTTAGTCCGGGACTATGAGCAGTTCTTC.

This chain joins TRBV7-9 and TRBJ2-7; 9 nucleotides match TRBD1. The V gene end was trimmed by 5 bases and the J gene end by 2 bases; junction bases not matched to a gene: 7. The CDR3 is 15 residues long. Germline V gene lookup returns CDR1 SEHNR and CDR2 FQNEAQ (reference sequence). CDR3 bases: TGTGCCAGCAGCCGCCCAACAGGGGGCCCCTACGAGCAGTACTTC. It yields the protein CASSRPTGGPYEQYF.

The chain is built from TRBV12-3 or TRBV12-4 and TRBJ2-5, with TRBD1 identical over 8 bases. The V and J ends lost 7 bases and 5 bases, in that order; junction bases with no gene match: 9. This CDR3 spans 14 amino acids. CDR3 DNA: TGTGCCAGCACCAAATCGGACAGGGTTGAGACCCAGTACTTC. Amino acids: CASTKSDRVETQYF.